This T cell receptor beta chain came from a study of T cell repertoires in cytomegalovirus infection. In the study overall: Both a matching HLA type and CMV infection were indicated by public TCR beta signatures.

TCRdb analysed the reads with MiXCR anew, one entry per CDR3 protein. The table has about 490,000 distinct CDR3 sequences, 10% to 12% seen once. This clonotype was recorded many times. Its antigen is as yet unknown. Study-level points and caveats: Cumulative public TCR beta family frequency identified CMV carriers with the relevant HLA. Predominance within the ex vivo response was attributable to HLA-C-restricted CMV-specific TCR beta clonotypes.

CDR3 length: 15 residues. Trimming stripped 5 bases from V and 2 bases from J, with 16 bases between. Germline V gene lookup returns CDR1 MNHEY and CDR2 SMNVEV (reference sequence). Sequencing input: PBMCs. This chain uses TRBV27 with TRBJ2-7; D ambiguous. This TCR was sampled from a human donor in good health (CMV status not recorded). Some clones in this sample may be carry-over from other donors' samples. CDR3 DNA: TGTGCCAGCAGTCACCGGGCTAGTCTGACCTACGAGCAGTACTTC. Translation: CASSHRASLTYEQYF.